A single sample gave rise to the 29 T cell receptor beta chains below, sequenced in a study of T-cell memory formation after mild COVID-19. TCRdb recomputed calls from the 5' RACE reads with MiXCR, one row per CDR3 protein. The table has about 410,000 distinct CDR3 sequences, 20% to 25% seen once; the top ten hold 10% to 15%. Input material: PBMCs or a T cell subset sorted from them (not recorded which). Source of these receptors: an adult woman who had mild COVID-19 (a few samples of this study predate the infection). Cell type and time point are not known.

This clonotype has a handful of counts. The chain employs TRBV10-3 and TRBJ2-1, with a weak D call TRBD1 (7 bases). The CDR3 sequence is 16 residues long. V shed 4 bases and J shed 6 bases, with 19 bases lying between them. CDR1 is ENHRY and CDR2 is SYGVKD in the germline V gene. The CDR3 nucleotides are TGTGCCATCAGTGTCGGGGACAGAGTCGGGGGCAATGAGCAGTTCTTC. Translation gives CAISVGDRVGGNEQFF.

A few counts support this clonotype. The CDR3, as DNA: TGTGCCAGCACCCCTGGTGGGATCACCAATCAGCCCCAGCATTTT. Translation: CASTPGGITNQPQHF. V and J are TRBV7-2 and TRBJ1-5; no reliable D call. The germline CDR1 and CDR2 sequences are SGHTA and FQGNSA. V lost 7 bases and J lost 3, with 16 bases in between. CDR3 length: 15 residues. The variable domain in full, completed from reference TRBV7-2 and TRBJ1-5, reads GAGVSQSPSNKVTEKGKDVELRCDPISGHTALYWYRQSLGQGLEFLIYFQGNSAPDKSGLPSDRFSAERTGGSVSTLTIQRTQQEDSAVYLCASTPGGITNQPQHFGDGTRLSIL.

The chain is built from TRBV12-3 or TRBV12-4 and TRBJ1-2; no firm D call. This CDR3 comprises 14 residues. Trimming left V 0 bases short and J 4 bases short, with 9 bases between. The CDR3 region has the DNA TGTGCCAGCAGTTTAGCGTGGGGTAGCTATGGCTACACCTTC. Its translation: CASSLAWGSYGYTF.

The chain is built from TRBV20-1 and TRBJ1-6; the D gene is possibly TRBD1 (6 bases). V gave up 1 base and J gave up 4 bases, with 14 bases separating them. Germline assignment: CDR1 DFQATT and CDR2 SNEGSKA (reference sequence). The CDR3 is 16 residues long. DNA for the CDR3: TGCAGTGCTAGAGTGGTTGGGGGCGCGTATAATTCACCCCTCCACTTT. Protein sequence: CSARVVGGAYNSPLHF.

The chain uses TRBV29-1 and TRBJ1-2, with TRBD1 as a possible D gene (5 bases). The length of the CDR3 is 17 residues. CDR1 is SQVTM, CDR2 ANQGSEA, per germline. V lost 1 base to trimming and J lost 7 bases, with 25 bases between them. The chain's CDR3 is CSVEGHQLGVIDRGYTF. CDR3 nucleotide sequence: TGCAGCGTTGAAGGCCACCAATTGGGGGTTATCGATCGTGGCTACACCTTC.

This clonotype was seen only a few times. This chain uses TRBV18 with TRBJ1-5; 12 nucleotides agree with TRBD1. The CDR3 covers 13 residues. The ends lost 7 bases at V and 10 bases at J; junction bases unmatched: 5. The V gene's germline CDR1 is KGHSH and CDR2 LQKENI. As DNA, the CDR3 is TGTGCCAGCTGCCCGGGACAGGGGGCCCCCCAGCATTTT. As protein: CASCPGQGAPQHF.

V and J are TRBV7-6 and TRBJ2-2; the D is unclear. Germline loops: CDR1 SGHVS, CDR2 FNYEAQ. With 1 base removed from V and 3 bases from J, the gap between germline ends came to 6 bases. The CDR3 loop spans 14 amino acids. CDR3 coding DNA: TGTGCCAGCAGCTTAGGGTCACACACCGGGGAGCTGTTTTTT. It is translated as CASSLGSHTGELFF.

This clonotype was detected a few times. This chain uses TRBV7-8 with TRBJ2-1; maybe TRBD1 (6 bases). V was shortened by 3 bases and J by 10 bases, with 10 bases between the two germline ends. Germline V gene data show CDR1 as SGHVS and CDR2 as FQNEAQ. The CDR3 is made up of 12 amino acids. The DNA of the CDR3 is TGTGCCAGCAGCTTTAGGACAGCCGAGCAGTTCTTC. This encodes CASSFRTAEQFF. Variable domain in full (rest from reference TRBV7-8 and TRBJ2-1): GAGVSQSPRYKVAKRGQDVALRCDPISGHVSLFWYQQALGQGPEFLTYFQNEAQLDKSGLPSDRFFAERPEGSVSTLKIQRTQQEDSAVYLCASSFRTAEQFFGPGTRLTVL.

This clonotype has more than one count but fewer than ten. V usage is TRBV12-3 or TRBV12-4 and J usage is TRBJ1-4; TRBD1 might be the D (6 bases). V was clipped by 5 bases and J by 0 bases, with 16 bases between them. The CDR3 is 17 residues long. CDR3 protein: CASSPKQGGPTNEKLFF. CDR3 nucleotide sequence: TGTGCCAGCAGTCCTAAACAGGGAGGTCCAACTAATGAAAAACTGTTTTTT.

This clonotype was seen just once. DNA of the CDR3: TGTGCCAGCAGCGACGCTGGATACAATGAGCAGTTCTTC. This gives the protein CASSDAGYNEQFF. This chain joins TRBV6-4 and TRBJ2-1; D is uncertain. CDR3 size: 13 residues. The V gene lost 6 bases and the J gene lost 4 bases, with 10 bases spanning the gap. Per germline, CDR1 MRHNA and CDR2 SNTAGT.

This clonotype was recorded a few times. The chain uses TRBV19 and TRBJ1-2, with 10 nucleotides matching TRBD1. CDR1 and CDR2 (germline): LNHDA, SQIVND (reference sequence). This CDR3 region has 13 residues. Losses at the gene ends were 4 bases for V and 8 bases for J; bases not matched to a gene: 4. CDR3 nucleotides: TGTGCCAGTAGTAACCGGGACAGGGGCGGCTACACCTTC. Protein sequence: CASSNRDRGGYTF.

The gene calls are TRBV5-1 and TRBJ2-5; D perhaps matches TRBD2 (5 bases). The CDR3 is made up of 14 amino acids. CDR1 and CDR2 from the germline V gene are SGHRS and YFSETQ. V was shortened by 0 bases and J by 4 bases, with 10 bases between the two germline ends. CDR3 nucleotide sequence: TGCGCCAGCAGCTTGGGAGGGCCCGGAGAGACCCAGTACTTC. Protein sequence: CASSLGGPGETQYF.

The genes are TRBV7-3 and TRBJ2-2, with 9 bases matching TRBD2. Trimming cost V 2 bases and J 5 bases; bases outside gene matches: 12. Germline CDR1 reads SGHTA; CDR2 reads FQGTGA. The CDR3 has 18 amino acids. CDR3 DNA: TGTGCCAGCAGCTTAGGTGCCGAGGGACTAGCTCGGACCGGGGAGCTGTTTTTT. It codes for CASSLGAEGLARTGELFF.

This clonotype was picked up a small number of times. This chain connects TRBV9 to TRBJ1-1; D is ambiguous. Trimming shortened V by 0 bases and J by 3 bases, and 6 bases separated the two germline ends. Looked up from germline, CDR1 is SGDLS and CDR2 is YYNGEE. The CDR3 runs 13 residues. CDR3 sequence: CASSVGTDTEAFF. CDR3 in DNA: TGTGCCAGCAGCGTAGGCACCGACACTGAAGCTTTCTTT.

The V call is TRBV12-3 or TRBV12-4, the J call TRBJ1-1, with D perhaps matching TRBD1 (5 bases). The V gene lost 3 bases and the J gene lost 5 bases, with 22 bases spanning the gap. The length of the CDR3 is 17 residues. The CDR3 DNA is TGTGCCAGCAGTTTCGCCGCAGGGCTTACCCGTGGGACTGAAGCTTTCTTT. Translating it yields CASSFAAGLTRGTEAFF.

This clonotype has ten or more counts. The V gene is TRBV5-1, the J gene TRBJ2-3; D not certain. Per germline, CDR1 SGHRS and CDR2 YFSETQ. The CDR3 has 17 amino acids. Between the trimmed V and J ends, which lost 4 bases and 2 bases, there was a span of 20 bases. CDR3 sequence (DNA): TGCGCCAGCAGCCGAACCTACCAGGATCACATCACAGATACGCAGTATTTT. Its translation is CASSRTYQDHITDTQYF.

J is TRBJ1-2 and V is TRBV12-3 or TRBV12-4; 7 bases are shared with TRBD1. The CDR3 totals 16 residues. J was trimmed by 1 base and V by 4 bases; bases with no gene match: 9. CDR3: CASSSTLQGYNYGYTF. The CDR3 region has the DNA TGTGCCAGCAGTTCGACCCTACAGGGGTATAACTATGGCTACACCTTC.

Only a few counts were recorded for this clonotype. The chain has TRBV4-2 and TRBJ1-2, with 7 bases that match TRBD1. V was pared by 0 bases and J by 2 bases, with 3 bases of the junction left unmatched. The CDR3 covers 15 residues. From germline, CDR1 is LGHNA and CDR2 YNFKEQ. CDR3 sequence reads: CASSQDRTGNYGYTF. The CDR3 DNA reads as TGTGCCAGCAGCCAAGACAGGACAGGAAACTATGGCTACACCTTC.

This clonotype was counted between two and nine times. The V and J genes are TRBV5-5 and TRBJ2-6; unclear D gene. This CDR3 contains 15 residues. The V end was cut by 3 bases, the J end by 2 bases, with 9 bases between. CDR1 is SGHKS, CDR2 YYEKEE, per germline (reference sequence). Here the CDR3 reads CASSSTFPGANVLTF. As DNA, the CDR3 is TGTGCCAGCAGCTCCACCTTTCCTGGGGCCAACGTCCTGACTTTC.

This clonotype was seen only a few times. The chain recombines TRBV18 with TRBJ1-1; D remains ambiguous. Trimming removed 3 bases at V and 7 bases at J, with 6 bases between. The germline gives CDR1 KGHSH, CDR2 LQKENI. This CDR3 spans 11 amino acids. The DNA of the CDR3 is TGTGCCAGCTCACCGCTCCTTGAAGCTTTCTTT. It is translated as CASSPLLEAFF.

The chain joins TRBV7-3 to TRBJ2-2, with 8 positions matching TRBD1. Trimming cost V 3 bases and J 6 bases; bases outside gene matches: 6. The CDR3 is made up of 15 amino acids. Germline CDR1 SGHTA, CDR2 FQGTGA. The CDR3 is CASSFRTGLAGELFF. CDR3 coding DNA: TGTGCCAGCAGCTTCCGGACAGGGTTAGCCGGGGAGCTGTTTTTT.

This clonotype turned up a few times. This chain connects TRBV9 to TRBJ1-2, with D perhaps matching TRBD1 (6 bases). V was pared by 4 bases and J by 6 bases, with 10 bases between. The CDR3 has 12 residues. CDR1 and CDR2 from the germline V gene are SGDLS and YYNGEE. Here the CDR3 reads CASSPGANGYTF. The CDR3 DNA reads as TGTGCCAGCAGCCCGGGGGCCAATGGCTACACCTTC.

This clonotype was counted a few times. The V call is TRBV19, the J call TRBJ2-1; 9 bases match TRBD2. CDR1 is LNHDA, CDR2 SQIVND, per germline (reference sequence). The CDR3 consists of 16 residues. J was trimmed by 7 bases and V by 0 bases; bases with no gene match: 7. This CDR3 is CASSIDGSGSLNEQFF. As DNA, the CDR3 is TGTGCCAGTAGTATAGACGGTAGCGGGAGCCTGAATGAGCAGTTCTTC.

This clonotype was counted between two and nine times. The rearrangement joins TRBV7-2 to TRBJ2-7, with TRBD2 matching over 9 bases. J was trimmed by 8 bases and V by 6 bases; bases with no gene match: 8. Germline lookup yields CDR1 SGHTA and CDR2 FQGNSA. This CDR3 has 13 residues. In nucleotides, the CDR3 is TGTGCCAGCAGACGGACTAGCGAGACGCAGCAGTACTTC. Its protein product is CASRRTSETQQYF.

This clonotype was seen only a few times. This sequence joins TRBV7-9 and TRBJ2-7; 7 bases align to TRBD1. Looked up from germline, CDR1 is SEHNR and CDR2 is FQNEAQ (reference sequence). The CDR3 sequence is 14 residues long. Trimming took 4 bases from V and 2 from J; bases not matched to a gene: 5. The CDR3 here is CASSYTGQPYEQYF. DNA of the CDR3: TGTGCCAGCAGCTACACGGGACAGCCCTACGAGCAGTACTTC.

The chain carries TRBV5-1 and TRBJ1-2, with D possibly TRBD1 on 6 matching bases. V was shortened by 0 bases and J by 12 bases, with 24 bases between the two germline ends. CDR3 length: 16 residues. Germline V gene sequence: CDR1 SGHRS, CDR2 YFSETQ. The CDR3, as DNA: TGCGCCAGCAGCTTGGCCCCACGGGGGGGCGAAGAGCAACACACCTTC. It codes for CASSLAPRGGEEQHTF.

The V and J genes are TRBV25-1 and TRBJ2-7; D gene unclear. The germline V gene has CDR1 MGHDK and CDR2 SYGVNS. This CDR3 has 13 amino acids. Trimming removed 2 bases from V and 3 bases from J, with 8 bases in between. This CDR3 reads CASSEGSRYEQYF. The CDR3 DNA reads TGTGCCAGCAGTGAAGGGTCCCGCTACGAGCAGTACTTC.

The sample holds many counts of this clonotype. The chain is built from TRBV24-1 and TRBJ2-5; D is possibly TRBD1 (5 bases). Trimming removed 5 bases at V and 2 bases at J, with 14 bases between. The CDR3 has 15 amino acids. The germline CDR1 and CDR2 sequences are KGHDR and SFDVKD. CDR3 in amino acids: CATSVTGLGQETQYF. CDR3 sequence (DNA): TGTGCCACCAGTGTCACAGGTTTAGGTCAAGAGACCCAGTACTTC.

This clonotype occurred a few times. The CDR3 sequence: CASSPRAATPYEQYF. In nucleotides, the CDR3 is TGTGCCAGCAGCCCCCGAGCGGCCACCCCCTACGAGCAGTACTTC. The chain recombines TRBV7-3 with TRBJ2-7, with TRBD2 as a possible D gene (5 bases). CDR3 length equals 15 residues. V lost 5 bases, J lost 2 bases, and 16 bases lay in between. Germline V lookup: CDR1 SGHTA, CDR2 FQGTGA.